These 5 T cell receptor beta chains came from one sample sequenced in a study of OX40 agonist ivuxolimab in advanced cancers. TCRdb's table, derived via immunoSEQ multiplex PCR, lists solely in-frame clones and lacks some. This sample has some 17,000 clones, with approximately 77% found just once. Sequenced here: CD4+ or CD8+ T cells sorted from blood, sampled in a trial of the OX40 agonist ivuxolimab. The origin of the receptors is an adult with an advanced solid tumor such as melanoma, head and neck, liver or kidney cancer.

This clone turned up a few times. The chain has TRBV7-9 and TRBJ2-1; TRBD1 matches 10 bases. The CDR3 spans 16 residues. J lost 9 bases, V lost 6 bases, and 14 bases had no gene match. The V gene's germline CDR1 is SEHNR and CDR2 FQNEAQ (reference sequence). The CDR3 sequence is CASRPGDRGIVLEQFF. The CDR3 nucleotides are TGTGCCAGCAGGCCCGGGGACAGGGGTATTGTCCTTGAGCAGTTCTTC.

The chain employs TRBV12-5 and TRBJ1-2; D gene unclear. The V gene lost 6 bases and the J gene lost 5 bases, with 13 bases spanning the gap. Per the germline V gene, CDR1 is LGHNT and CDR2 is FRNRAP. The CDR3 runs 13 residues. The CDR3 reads CASGPSNNYGYTF. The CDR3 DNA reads TGTGCTAGTGGCCCTTCCAATAATTATGGCTACACCTTC. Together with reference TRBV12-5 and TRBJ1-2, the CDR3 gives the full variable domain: DARVTQTPRHKVTEMGQEVTMRCQPILGHNTVFWYRQTMMQGLELLAYFRNRAPLDDSGMPKDRFSAEMPDATLATLKIQPSEPRDSAVYFCASGPSNNYGYTFGSGTRLTVV.

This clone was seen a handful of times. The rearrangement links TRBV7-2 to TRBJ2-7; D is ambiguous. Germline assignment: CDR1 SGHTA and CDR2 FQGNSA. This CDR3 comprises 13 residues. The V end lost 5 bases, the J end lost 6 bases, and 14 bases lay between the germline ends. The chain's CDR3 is CASSPWTAAEQYF. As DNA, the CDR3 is TGTGCCAGCAGCCCCTGGACGGCAGCCGAGCAGTACTTC.

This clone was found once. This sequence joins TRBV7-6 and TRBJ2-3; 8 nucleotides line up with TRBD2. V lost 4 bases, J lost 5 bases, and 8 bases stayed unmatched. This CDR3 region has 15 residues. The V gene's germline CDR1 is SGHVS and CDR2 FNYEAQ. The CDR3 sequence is CASSSGGGFEDTQYF. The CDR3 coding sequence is TGTGCCAGCAGCTCCGGGGGGGGCTTTGAAGATACGCAGTATTTT.

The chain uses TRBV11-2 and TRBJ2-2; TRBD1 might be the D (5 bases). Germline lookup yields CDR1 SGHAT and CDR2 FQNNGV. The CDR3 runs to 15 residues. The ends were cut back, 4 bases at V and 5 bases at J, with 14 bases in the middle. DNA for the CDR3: TGTGCCAGCAGCTACCAGGGTTTCGGAACCGGGGAGCTGTTTTTT. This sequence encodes CASSYQGFGTGELFF.